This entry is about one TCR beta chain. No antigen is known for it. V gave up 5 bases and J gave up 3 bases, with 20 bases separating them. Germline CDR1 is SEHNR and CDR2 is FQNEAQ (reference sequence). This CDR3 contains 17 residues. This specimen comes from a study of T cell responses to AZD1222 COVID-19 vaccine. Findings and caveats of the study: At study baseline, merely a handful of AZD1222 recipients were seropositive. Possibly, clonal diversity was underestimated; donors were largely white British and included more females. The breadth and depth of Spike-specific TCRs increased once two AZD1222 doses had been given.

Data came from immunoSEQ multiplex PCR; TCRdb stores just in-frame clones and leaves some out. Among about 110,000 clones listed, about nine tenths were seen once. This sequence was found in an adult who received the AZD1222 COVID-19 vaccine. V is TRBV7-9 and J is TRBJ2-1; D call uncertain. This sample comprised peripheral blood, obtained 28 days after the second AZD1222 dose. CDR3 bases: TGTGCCAGCAGCGTTCAGACAAGTGCGTTAAACTACAATGAGCAGTTCTTC. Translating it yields CASSVQTSALNYNEQFF.